One TCR beta chain is described in this entry. This specimen comes from a study of blood T cell repertoires in COVID-19. Clones were read by immunoSEQ multiplex PCR, and TCRdb kept only the in-frame ones, dropping some. The sample lists tens of thousands of clones, over 85% occurring once. This TCR derives from an elderly woman with acute or convalescent COVID-19. The source material was peripheral blood.

CDR3 loop: CASSSLTRMETQYF. CDR3 nucleotide sequence: TGTGCCAGCAGTTCACTCACTAGGATGGAGACCCAGTACTTC. The rearrangement joins TRBV6-5 to TRBJ2-5, with a possible D match to TRBD2 (5 bases). The CDR3 spans 14 residues. Germline lookup yields CDR1 MNHEY and CDR2 SVGAGI. V was clipped by 4 bases and J by 5 bases, with 14 bases between them.